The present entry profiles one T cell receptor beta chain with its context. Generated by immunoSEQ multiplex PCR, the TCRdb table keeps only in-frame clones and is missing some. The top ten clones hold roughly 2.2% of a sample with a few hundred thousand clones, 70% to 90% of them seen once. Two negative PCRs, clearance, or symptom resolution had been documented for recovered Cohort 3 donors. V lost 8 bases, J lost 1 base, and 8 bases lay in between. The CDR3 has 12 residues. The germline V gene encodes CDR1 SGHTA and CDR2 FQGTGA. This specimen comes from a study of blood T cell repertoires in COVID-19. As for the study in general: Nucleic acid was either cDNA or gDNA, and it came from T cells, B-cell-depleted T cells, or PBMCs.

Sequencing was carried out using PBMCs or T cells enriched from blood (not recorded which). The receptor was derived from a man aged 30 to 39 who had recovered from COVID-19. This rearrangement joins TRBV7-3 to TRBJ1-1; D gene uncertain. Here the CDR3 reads CASGHGNTEAFF. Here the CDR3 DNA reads TGTGCCAGCGGGCACGGGAACACTGAAGCTTTCTTT.